This T cell receptor beta chain was recovered during a study of tumor and adjacent non-tumor tissue in lung cancer. Study-level information: Patients were aged roughly 30 to 76, some 10 men and 4 to 6 women, stage I to III. Whole-study findings and limits: Tumor repertoires had a smaller top 100 clone share than normal lung.

A modified ARM-PCR protocol with three rounds of nested PCR amplified TCRbeta. TCRdb passed the multiplex PCR reads through MiXCR, listing each CDR3 protein once. The profile shows more than 75,000 distinct CDR3 sequences, less than 85% of them singletons. This clonotype was seen at least ten times. Its antigen is currently unknown. The template was RNA from unsorted bulk tissue. The normal lung tissue was taken more than 3 cm from the tumor edge. Germline CDR1 and CDR2: MDHEN and SYDVKM. The V end was cut by 8 bases, the J end by 9 bases, with 19 bases between. The length of the CDR3 is 13 residues. Sequencing input: distant non-tumor lung tissue. The chain joins TRBV28 to TRBJ2-5; possible D gene TRBD2, 5 bases. This sequence was found in a man in his sixties with small cell lung cancer. The CDR3 DNA reads TGTGCCAGCCTCGGGGTGGGGTCCATGGCCCAGTACTTC. It is translated as CASLGVGSMAQYF.